The sequence of this T cell receptor beta chain was determined in a study of OX40 agonist ivuxolimab in advanced cancers. Study-level findings and limits: Expansion of clones was among the lowest in partial responders at 0.1-3.0 mg/kg.

Note on this clone: The antigen is undetermined.

Method: immunoSEQ multiplex PCR; TCRdb's copy keeps in-frame clones and lacks some. The profile covers nearly 80,000 clones, with around 85% appearing a single time and 3% to 4.5% taken by the ten largest. The V and J ends lost 7 bases and 5 bases respectively, with 19 bases between them. The CDR3 sequence is 14 residues long. The germline V gene has CDR1 SGDLS and CDR2 YYNGEE. Autoimmune disease history or systemic immunosuppression excluded patients. The TCR was taken from an adult with an advanced solid tumor such as melanoma, head and neck, liver or kidney cancer. The V call is TRBV9, the J call TRBJ2-7; D is perhaps TRBD2 (6 bases). The source was CD4+ or CD8+ T cells sorted from blood, collected in a trial of the OX40 agonist ivuxolimab. CDR3 coding DNA: TGTGCCAGCGGGGACCCCGGGAGAGACGACGAGCAGTACTTC. This translates into CASGDPGRDDEQYF.